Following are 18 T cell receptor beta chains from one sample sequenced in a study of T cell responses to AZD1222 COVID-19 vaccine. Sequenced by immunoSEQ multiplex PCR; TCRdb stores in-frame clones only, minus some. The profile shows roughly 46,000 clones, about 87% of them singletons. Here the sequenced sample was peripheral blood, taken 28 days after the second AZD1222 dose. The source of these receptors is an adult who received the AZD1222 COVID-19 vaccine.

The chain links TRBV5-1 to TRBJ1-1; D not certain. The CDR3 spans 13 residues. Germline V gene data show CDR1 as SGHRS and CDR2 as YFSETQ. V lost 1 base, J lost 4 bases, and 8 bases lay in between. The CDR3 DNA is TGCGCCAGCAGCTTGACAAGGGCCACTGAAGCTTTCTTT. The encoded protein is CASSLTRATEAFF.

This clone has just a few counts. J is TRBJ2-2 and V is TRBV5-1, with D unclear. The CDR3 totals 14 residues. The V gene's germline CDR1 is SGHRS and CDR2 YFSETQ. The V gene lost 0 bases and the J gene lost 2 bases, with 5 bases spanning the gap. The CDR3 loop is CASSLGVNTGELFF. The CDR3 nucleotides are TGCGCCAGCAGCTTGGGGGTTAACACCGGGGAGCTGTTTTTT. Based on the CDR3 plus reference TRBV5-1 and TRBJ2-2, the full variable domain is KAGVTQTPRYLIKTRGQQVTLSCSPISGHRSVSWYQQTPGQGLQFLFEYFSETQRNKGNFPGRFSGRQFSNSRSEMNVSTLELGDSALYLCASSLGVNTGELFFGEGSRLTVL.

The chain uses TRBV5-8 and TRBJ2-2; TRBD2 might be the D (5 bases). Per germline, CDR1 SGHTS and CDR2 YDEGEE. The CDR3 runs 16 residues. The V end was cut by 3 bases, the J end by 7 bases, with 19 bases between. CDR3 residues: CASSSLRTDRDGELFF. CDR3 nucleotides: TGTGCCAGCAGCTCGCTCCGGACTGATAGGGACGGGGAGCTGTTTTTT.

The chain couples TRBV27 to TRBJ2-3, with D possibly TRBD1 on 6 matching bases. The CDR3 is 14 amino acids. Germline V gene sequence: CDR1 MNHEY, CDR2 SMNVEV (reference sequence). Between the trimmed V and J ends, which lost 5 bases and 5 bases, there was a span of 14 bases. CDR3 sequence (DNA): TGTGCCAGCAGTAAACAGGGATTTGGAGATACGCAGTATTTT. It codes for CASSKQGFGDTQYF.

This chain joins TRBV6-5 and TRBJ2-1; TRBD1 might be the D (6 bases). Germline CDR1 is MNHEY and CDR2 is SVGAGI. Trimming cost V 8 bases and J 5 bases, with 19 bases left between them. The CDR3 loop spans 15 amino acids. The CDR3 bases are TGTGCCAGCGGTAAGGAGCAGGGGATCAACAATGAGCAGTTCTTC. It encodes CASGKEQGINNEQFF.

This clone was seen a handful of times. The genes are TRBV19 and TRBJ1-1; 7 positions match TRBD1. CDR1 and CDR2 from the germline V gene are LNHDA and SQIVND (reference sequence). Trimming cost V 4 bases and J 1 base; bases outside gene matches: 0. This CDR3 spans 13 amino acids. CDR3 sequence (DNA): TGTGCCAGTAGTAACAGGGGGAACACTGAAGCTTTCTTT. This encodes CASSNRGNTEAFF.

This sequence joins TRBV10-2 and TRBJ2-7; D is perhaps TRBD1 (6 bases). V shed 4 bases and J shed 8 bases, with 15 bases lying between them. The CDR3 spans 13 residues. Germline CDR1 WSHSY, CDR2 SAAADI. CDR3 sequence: CASSVVLQGQQYF. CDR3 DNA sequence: TGCGCCAGCAGTGTCGTACTTCAGGGGCAGCAGTACTTC.

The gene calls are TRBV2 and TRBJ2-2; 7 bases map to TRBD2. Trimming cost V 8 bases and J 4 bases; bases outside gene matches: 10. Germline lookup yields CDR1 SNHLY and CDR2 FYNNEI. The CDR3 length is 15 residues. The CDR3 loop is CASGGASGFTGELFF. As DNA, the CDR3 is TGTGCCAGCGGCGGGGCTAGCGGATTCACCGGGGAGCTGTTTTTT.

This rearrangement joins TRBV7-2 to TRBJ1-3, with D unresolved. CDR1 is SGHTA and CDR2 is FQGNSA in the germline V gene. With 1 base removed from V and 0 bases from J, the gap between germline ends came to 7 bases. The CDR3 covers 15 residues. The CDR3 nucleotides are TGTGCCAGCAGCTTAGAAGTTTTCTCTGGAAACACCATATATTTT. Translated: CASSLEVFSGNTIYF.

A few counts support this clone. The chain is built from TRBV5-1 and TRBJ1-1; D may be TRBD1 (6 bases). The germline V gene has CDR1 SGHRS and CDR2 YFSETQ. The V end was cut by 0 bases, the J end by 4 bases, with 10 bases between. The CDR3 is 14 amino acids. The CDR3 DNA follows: TGCGCCAGCAGCTTGGCCGGGGGCTTCACTGAAGCTTTCTTT. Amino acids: CASSLAGGFTEAFF.

The CDR3 here is CASSVGAGVYEQYF. CDR3 coding DNA: TGTGCCAGCAGCGTAGGTGCTGGTGTATATGAGCAGTACTTC. This chain links TRBV9 with TRBJ2-7; D not resolved. Trimming cost V 0 bases and J 7 bases, with 14 bases left between them. This CDR3 is 14 amino acids long. Germline CDR1 is SGDLS and CDR2 is YYNGEE.

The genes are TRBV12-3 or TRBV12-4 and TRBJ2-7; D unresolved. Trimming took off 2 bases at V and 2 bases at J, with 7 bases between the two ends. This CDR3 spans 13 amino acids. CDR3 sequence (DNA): TGTGCCAGCAGTTTAAGTAGCCCCTACGAGCAGTACTTC. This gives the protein CASSLSSPYEQYF.

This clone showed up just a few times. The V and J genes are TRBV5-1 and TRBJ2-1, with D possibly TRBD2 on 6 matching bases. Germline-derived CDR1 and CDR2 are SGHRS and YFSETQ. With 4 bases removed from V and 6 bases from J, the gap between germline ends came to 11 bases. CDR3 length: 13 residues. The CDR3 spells CASSRDFRNEQFF. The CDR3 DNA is TGCGCCAGCAGCCGGGACTTCCGCAATGAGCAGTTCTTC.

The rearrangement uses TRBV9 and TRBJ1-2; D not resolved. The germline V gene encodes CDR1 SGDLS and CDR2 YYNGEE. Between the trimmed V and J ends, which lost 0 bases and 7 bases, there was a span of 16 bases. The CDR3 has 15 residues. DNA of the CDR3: TGTGCCAGCAGCGTAGGCGCAGAGGCTTTAGTTGGCTACACCTTC. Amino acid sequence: CASSVGAEALVGYTF.

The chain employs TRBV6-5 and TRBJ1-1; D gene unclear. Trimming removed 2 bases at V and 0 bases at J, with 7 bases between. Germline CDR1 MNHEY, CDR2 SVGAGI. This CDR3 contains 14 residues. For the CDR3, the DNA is TGTGCCAGCAGTTACGGCAACTTGAACACTGAAGCTTTCTTT. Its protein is CASSYGNLNTEAFF.

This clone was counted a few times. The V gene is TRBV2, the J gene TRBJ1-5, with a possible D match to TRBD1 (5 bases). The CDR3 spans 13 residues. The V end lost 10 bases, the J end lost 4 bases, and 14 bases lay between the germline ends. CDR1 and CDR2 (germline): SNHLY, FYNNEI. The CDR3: CATSGAGNQPQHF. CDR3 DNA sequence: TGTGCCACCTCTGGGGCAGGGAATCAGCCCCAGCATTTT.

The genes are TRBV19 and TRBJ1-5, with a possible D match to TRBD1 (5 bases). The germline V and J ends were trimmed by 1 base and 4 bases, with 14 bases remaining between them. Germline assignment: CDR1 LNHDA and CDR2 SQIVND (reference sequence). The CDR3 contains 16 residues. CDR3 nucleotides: TGTGCCAGTAGTATAGGGGACGAGGGCTTTAATCAGCCCCAGCATTTT. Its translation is CASSIGDEGFNQPQHF.

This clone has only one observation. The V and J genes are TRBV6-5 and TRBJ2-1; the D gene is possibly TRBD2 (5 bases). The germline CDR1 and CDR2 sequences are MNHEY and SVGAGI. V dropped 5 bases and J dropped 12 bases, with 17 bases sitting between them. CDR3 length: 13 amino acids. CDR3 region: CASSQKRDVVQFF. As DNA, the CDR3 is TGTGCCAGCAGTCAAAAGAGGGATGTTGTGCAGTTCTTC.